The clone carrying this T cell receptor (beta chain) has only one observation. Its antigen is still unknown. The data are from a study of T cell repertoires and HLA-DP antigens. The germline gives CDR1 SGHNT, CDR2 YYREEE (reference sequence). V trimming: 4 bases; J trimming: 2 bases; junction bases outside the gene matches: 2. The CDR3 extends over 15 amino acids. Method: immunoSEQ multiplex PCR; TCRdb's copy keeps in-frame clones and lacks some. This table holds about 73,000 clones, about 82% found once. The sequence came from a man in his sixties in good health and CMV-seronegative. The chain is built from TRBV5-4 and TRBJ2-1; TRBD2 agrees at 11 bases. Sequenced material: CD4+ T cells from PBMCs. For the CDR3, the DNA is TGTGCCAGCAGCCTTAGCGGGAGGGCCTACAATGAGCAGTTCTTC. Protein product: CASSLSGRAYNEQFF.